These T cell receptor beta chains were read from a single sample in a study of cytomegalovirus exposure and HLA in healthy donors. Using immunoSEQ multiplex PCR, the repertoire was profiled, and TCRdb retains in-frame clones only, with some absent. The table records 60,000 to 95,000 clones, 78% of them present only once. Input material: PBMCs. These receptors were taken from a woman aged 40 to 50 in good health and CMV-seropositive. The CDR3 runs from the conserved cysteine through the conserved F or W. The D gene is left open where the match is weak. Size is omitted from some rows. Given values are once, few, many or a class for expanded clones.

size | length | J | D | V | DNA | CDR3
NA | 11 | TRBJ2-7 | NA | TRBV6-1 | TGTGCCAGCAGTGAGTTCAGTGCGCAGTACTTC | CASSEFSAQYF
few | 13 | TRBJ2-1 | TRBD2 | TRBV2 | TGTGCCAGCAGGGAGACTAGCGGGGTTGAGCAGTTCTTC | CASRETSGVEQFF
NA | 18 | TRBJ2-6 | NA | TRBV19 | TGTGCCAGTACCTTAGAAAGAGGGTATAAAGCTGGGGCCAACGTCCTGACTTTC | CASTLERGYKAGANVLTF
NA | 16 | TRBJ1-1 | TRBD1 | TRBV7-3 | TGTGCCAGCAGCTTCTCGCCGACAGGGGCTGGGACTGAAGCTTTCTTT | CASSFSPTGAGTEAFF
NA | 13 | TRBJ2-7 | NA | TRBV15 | TGTGCCACCAGCCGGTCGGCGGCCTACGAGCAGTACTTC | CATSRSAAYEQYF
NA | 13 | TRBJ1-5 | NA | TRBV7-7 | TGTGCCAGCAGCACGGGGATCAATCAGCCCCAGCATTTT | CASSTGINQPQHF
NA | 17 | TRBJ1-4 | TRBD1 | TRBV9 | TGTGCCAGCAGCGAAAGGACAGGGGGAGGAACTAATGAAAAACTGTTTTTT | CASSERTGGGTNEKLFF
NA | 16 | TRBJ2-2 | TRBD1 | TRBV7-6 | TGTGCCAGCAGCTCCAAGACAGGGTGGAACACCGGGGAGCTGTTTTTT | CASSSKTGWNTGELFF
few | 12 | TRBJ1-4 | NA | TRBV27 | TGTGCCAGCAGTTTTTGGGGCGAAAAACTGTTTTTT | CASSFWGEKLFF
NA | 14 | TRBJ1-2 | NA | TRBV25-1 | TGTGCCAGCAGTCGGGGGACTCAAACCTATGGCTACACCTTC | CASSRGTQTYGYTF
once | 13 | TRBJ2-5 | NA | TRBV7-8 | TGTGCCAGCAGCCTAGACGGGGAAGAGACCCAGTACTTC | CASSLDGEETQYF
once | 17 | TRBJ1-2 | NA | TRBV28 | TGTGCCAGCCCCTCTCCCCACAGGACCCTAGACAACTATGGCTACACCTTC | CASPSPHRTLDNYGYTF
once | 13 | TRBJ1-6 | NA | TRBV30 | TGTGCCTCCTCGCCGGGGAACAATTCACCCCTCCACTTT | CASSPGNNSPLHF
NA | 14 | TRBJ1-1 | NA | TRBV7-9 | TGTGCCAGCAGCTTAGCCCTCCAGGGGACTGAAGCTTTCTTT | CASSLALQGTEAFF
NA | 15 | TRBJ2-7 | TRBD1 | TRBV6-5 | TGTGCCAGCAGCAGGACAGGGGTACCCCCCTACGAGCAGTACTTC | CASSRTGVPPYEQYF
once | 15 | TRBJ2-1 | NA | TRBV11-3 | TGTGCCAGCAGTCAAAGCGGGGGGACAGGCAATGAGCAGTTCTTC | CASSQSGGTGNEQFF
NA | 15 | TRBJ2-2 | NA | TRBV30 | TGTGCCTGGGGACAACAGGGATGGAACACCGGGGAGCTGTTTTTT | CAWGQQGWNTGELFF
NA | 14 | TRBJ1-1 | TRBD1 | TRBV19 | TGTGCCAGTAGTAACAGGGGGGTGAACACTGAAGCTTTCTTT | CASSNRGVNTEAFF
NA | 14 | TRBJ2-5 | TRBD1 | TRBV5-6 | TGTGCCAGCAGCTGGACAGGTCCACAAGAGACCCAGTACTTC | CASSWTGPQETQYF
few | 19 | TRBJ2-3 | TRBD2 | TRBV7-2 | TGTGCCAGCAGCTTAGTCCTTTGGACTAGCAGGGTGTCGGCAGATACGCAGTATTTT | CASSLVLWTSRVSADTQYF
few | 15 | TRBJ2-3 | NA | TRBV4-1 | TGCGCCAGCAGCCCTACAGGGAAAGACACAGATACGCAGTATTTT | CASSPTGKDTDTQYF
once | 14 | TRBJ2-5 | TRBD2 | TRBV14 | TGTGCCAGCAGCCGACTAGCGGGGCAAGAGACCCAGTACTTC | CASSRLAGQETQYF
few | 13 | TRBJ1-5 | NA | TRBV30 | TGTGCCTGTGGGCAGGATAGCAATCAGCCCCAGCATTTT | CACGQDSNQPQHF
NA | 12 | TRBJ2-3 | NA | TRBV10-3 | TGTGCCATCAGTGAGTCTCTGGATACGCAGTATTTT | CAISESLDTQYF
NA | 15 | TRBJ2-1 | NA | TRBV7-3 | TGTGCCAGCAGCTTAAAAACAGGGAGCGACAATGAGCAGTTCTTC | CASSLKTGSDNEQFF
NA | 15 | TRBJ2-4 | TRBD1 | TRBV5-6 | TGTGCCAGCAGCTTGGACGGGACAGGGATCAACATTCAGTACTTC | CASSLDGTGINIQYF
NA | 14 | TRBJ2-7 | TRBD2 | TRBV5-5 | TGTGCCAGCAGCTTCGGGGGGGCCCTCTACGAGCAGTACTTC | CASSFGGALYEQYF
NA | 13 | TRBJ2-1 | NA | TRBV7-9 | TGTGCCAGCAGCTTAGTTTCCAGGAATGAGCAGTTCTTC | CASSLVSRNEQFF
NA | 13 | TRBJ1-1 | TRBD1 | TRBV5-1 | TGCGCCAGCAGCTGGACAGGGGTTGGTGAAGCTTTCTTT | CASSWTGVGEAFF
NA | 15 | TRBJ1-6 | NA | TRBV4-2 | TGTGCCAGCAGCCCGCCCCGGGGTGTGAATTCACCCCTCCACTTT | CASSPPRGVNSPLHF
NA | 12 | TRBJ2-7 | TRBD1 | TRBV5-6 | TGTGCCAGCAGCTGGGACAGCTACGAGCAGTACTTC | CASSWDSYEQYF
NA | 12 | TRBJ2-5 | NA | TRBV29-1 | TGCAGCGTTGCGCGAAGTCCCGAGACCCAGTACTTC | CSVARSPETQYF
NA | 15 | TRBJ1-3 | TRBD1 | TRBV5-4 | TGTGCCAGCAGCCCGGGACAGGCCTCTGGAAACACCATATATTTT | CASSPGQASGNTIYF
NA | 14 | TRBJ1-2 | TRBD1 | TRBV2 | TGTGCCAGCAAAATGGACAGGGTTGACTATGGCTACACCTTC | CASKMDRVDYGYTF
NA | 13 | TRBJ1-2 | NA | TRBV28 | TGTGCCAGCAGCCCCGACAGGAACTATGGCTACACCTTC | CASSPDRNYGYTF
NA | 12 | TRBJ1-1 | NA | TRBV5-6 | TGTGCCAGCAGCTGGAGGGGAACTGAAGCTTTCTTT | CASSWRGTEAFF
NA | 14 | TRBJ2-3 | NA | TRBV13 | TGTGCCAGCAGCTTATTTTCCGGCACAGATACGCAGTATTTT | CASSLFSGTDTQYF
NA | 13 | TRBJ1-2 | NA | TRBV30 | TGTGCCTGGGGAGCAGCGGCCATCTATGGCTACACCTTC | CAWGAAAIYGYTF
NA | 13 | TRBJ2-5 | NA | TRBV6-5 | TGTGCCAGCACCTCCCCGGGGCAAGAGACCCAGTACTTC | CASTSPGQETQYF
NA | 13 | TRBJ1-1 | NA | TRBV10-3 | TGTGCCATCACCGACAATACTAACACTGAAGCTTTCTTT | CAITDNTNTEAFF
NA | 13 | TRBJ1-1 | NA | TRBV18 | TGTGCCAGCTCACCACTGTCAGACACTGAAGCTTTCTTT | CASSPLSDTEAFF
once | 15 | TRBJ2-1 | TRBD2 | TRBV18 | TGTGCCAGCTCACCGCCCGGGACTAGAACCAATGAGCAGTTCTTC | CASSPPGTRTNEQFF